This T cell receptor (beta chain) was documented in a study of T-cell memory formation after mild COVID-19. For this clonotype: Relative to the germline gene, one junction end is altered; a read error may explain this.

TCRdb called the 5' RACE reads again in MiXCR, with one record for every CDR3 protein. The sample has around 300,000 distinct CDR3 sequences, roughly an eighth seen once; the top ten hold 21%. The sample taken for sequencing was PBMCs or a T cell subset sorted from them (not recorded which). The clonotype originates from a man between 18 and 29 years old who had mild COVID-19 (a few samples of this study predate the infection). Cell type and time point are not known.

The CDR3 DNA is TGCAGTGCGCTGACCTCAGCGGGGGGGGACAATGAGCAGTTATTC. It is translated as CSALTSAGGDNEQLF. The chain carries TRBV20-1 and TRBJ2-1; 10 nucleotides agree with TRBD2. Germline CDR1 and CDR2: DFQATT and SNEGSKA (reference sequence). CDR3 length equals 15 residues.